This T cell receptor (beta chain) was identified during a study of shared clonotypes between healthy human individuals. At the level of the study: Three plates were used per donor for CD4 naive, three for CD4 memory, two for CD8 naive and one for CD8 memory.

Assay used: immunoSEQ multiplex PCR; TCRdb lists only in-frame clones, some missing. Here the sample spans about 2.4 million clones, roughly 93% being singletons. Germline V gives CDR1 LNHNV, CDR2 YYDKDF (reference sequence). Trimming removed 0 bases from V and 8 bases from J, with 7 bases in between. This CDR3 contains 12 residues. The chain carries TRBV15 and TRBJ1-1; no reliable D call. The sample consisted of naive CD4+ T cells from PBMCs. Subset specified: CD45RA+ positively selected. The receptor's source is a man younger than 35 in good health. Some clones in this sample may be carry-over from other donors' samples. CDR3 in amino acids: CATSRDSSEAFF. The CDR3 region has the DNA TGTGCCACCAGCAGAGATAGTTCAGAAGCTTTCTTT.